The rows below give T cell receptor beta chains drawn from one sample of a study of T cell changes during pregnancy in multiple sclerosis. TCRdb's table, derived via immunoSEQ multiplex PCR, lists solely in-frame clones and lacks some. The table lists roughly 41,000 clones, roughly 90% of them singletons, with about 6.7% in the top ten. The input for sequencing was CD8+ T cells from peripheral blood mononuclear cells, taken in the third trimester of pregnancy. These receptors were taken from a female donor with multiple sclerosis, enrolled in a pregnancy study. CDR3s include the opening cysteine and the closing phenylalanine or tryptophan. D genes are given only for firm matches.

TRBV12-2 NA CASRIGRGLTSTDTQYF
TRBV2 TRBD2 CASSDPIRLAGGSYEQYF
TRBV5-6 TRBD1 CASSLIQGGTLIYEQYF
TRBV7-2 NA CASSLGHVGFF
TRBV19 NA CASTEGNTEAFF
TRBV10-2 NA CASSESGGAGQETQYF
TRBV2 NA CASFHENGYTF
TRBV15 TRBD1 CATSMDRGLIDGYTF
TRBV9 NA CASSVRGSTNEKLFF
TRBV5-6 TRBD2 CASSTSSGYYNEQFF
TRBV19 TRBD2 CASRRTSALSSYEQYF
TRBV30 TRBD2 CAWSEGLALETQYF
TRBV29-1 TRBD1 CSVGTGDLYSVQYF
TRBV7-8 TRBD2 CASSLTLAGAHNEQFF
TRBV28 TRBD1 CASMDTGGGLDEQYF